This T cell receptor beta chain was recorded in a study of shared clonotypes between healthy human individuals. Assay used: immunoSEQ multiplex PCR; TCRdb lists only in-frame clones, some missing. The sample consists of 1,400,000 or so clones, approximately 98.5% of them appearing once. V was clipped by 3 bases and J by 0 bases; unmatched bases: 13. CDR1 and CDR2 from the germline V gene are MDHEN and SYDVKM. This CDR3 contains 20 residues. V and J are TRBV28 and TRBJ2-7; 14 bases match TRBD2. The specimen sequenced was naive CD4+ T cells sorted from blood. Sample subset: CD45RA+ positively selected. The receptor comes from a man aged 25-45 years in good health. CDR3 sequence (DNA): TGTGCCAGCAGTTTGACCCTAGGACTAGCGGGAGGCACCTTCTCCTACGAGCAGTACTTC. It translates to CASSLTLGLAGGTFSYEQYF.